The rows below give T cell receptor beta chains drawn from one sample of a study of human T cells and chemical hapten exposure. MiXCR, run by TCRdb on the RACE reads, gives a single entry per CDR3 protein. The profile covers 300,000 to 450,000 distinct CDR3 sequences, with 4.5% to 6% appearing a single time and 2.6% taken by the ten largest. The source material was whole blood, sampled in connection with sensitization to the hapten diphenylcyclopropenone (DPC). The receptors were sampled from a woman in her 50s with alopecia areata. Some clones in this sample may be carry-over from other donors' samples. CDR3s include the opening cysteine and the closing phenylalanine or tryptophan. The order of the fields is J gene, V gene, D gene, clone size, CDR3 protein, CDR3 DNA. D genes are given only for firm matches. Expanded clones get a size class; other rows say once, few or many, or leave the size out.

>TRBJ2-7|TRBV28|TRBD2|many
CASSTRTSGTYEQYF
TGTGCCAGCAGTACGCGGACTAGCGGAACCTACGAGCAGTACTTC
>TRBJ2-3|TRBV12-5|NA|few
CASGSLPGDTQYF
TGTGCTAGTGGTTCCCTCCCGGGGGATACGCAGTATTTT
>TRBJ2-7|TRBV25-1|NA|many
CASSLVFEQYF
TGTGCCAGCAGTCTAGTGTTCGAGCAGTACTTC
>TRBJ2-3|TRBV7-2|NA|NA
CASSPGGLTQYF
TGTGCCAGCAGCCCCGGCGGGCTTACGCAGTATTTT
>TRBJ2-3|TRBV7-2|TRBD2|NA
CASSLGAGLLRGDTQYF
TGTGCCAGCAGCTTAGGAGCGGGGTTACTACGGGGAGATACGCAGTATTTT
>TRBJ1-1|TRBV3-1|NA|NA
CASSQDRVRATEAFF
TGTGCCAGCAGCCAAGATCGGGTCCGGGCCACTGAAGCTTTCTTT
>TRBJ2-1|TRBV24-1|NA|many
CATSDWSAEGGNEQFF
TGTGCCACCAGTGATTGGAGCGCGGAGGGTGGGAATGAGCAGTTCTTC
>TRBJ1-2|TRBV18|NA|many
CASSGKRDSYYGYTF
TGTGCCAGCTCCGGCAAAAGGGATTCATACTATGGCTACACCTTC
>TRBJ1-6|TRBV9|NA|few
CASSPRSNSPLHF
TGTGCCAGCAGCCCAAGAAGTAATTCACCCCTCCACTTT
>TRBJ2-3|TRBV5-1|TRBD1|few
CASSLDLGDRTDTQYF
TGCGCCAGCAGCTTGGATCTAGGGGACAGGACAGATACGCAGTATTTT
>TRBJ1-3|TRBV20-1|NA|few
CSASQQNSGNTIYF
TGCAGTGCTAGTCAACAGAACTCTGGAAACACCATATATTTT
>TRBJ1-1|TRBV6-2/TRBV6-3|TRBD1|many
CASSLGQGGWGTEAFF
TGTGCCAGCAGTTTGGGACAGGGAGGCTGGGGCACTGAAGCTTTCTTT
>TRBJ2-1|TRBV14|NA|many
CASSQLGTPYNEQFF
TGTGCCAGCAGCCAGCTCGGGACACCCTACAATGAGCAGTTCTTC
>TRBJ1-5|TRBV29-1|NA|many
CSVGQGGNQPQHF
TGCAGCGTTGGGCAGGGTGGCAATCAGCCCCAGCATTTT
>TRBJ1-2|TRBV10-3|NA|many
CAIKNSLDYGYTF
TGTGCCATCAAGAACAGCCTTGACTATGGCTACACCTTC
>TRBJ2-1|TRBV12-3/TRBV12-4|NA|many
CASSLDEQFF
TGTGCCAGCAGCTTAGATGAGCAGTTCTTC
>TRBJ2-1|TRBV4-3|NA|many
CASSQGGRDEQFF
TGCGCCAGCAGCCAAGGGGGTCGGGATGAGCAGTTCTTC
>TRBJ2-7|TRBV12-3/TRBV12-4|NA|many
CASSFEVSYEQYF
TGTGCCAGCAGTTTCGAAGTCTCCTACGAGCAGTACTTC
>TRBJ1-2|TRBV27|TRBD1|NA
CASSLNRGALYGYTF
TGTGCCAGCAGTTTAAACAGGGGCGCTCTGTATGGCTACACCTTC
>TRBJ1-5|TRBV12-3/TRBV12-4|TRBD1|many
CASSEQGAIDSNQPQHF
TGTGCCAGCAGTGAACAGGGGGCAATTGATAGCAATCAGCCCCAGCATTTT
>TRBJ2-2|TRBV29-1|TRBD2|NA
CSGSGRNTGELFF
TGCAGCGGTAGCGGGCGGAACACCGGGGAGCTGTTTTTT
>TRBJ1-5|TRBV27|NA|many
CASRSGSNQPQHF
TGTGCCAGTAGATCGGGGAGCAATCAGCCCCAGCATTTT
>TRBJ1-1|TRBV14|TRBD1|NA
CASSQWTGGTTEAFF
TGTGCCAGCAGCCAGTGGACAGGGGGGACCACTGAAGCTTTCTTT
>TRBJ1-1|TRBV25-1|NA|many
CASSPGHNTEAFF
TGTGCCAGCAGTCCGGGACATAACACTGAAGCTTTCTTT
>TRBJ1-4|TRBV5-1|NA|NA
CASSTGLPQEKLFF
TGCGCCAGCAGCACCGGCCTACCACAAGAAAAACTGTTTTTT
>TRBJ1-1|TRBV12-3/TRBV12-4|NA|many
CASQGTEAFF
TGTGCCAGCCAGGGCACTGAAGCTTTCTTT